This T cell receptor (beta chain) was captured by sequencing in a study of cytomegalovirus exposure and HLA in healthy donors. Study-wide findings and caveats: In a later analysis, a missense DCLRE1C variant was linked to TCR beta V- and J-gene trimming.

As to this clone: Antigen unknown. This same CDR3 is encoded by further DNA sequences in the sample.

The CDR3 has 14 amino acids. CDR1 MRHNA and CDR2 SNTAGT come from the germline V gene. The ends lost 5 bases at V and 0 bases at J; junction bases unmatched: 0. The PCR was carried out with 60 Vbeta primers and 13 Jbeta primers. TCRdb's copy holds only in-frame clones and misses some; the assay was immunoSEQ multiplex PCR. The sample consists of some 85,000 clones, over 60% of them appearing once. Sequenced input: PBMCs. The V gene is TRBV6-4, the J gene TRBJ2-3; 9 bases map to TRBD2. The TCR originated in a man in his forties or fifties in good health and CMV-seronegative. As DNA, the CDR3 is TGTGCCAGCAGTAGCGGGGGGAGCACAGATACGCAGTATTTT. Translated, it gives CASSSGGSTDTQYF.